Sequencing of this T cell receptor beta chain was carried out in a study of shared clonotypes between healthy human individuals. The table came from immunoSEQ multiplex PCR; TCRdb's copy has only in-frame clones and leaves some out. Of some 900,000 clones in the sample, 60% to 85% are singletons; the top ten hold around 1.4%. CDR1 is SGHTA, CDR2 FQGNSA, per germline. V lost 1 base, J lost 0 bases, and 10 bases lay in between. The CDR3 is 16 residues long. The gene calls are TRBV7-2 and TRBJ1-5, with D unclear. The clonotype comes from a man aged 18 to 35 in good health. Sequences were obtained from memory CD4+ T cells sorted from blood. The subset denotes: CD45RA-negative fraction. The CDR3 DNA reads TGTGCCAGCAGCTTAGAGGAGAACTATAGCAATCAGCCCCAGCATTTT. It yields the protein CASSLEENYSNQPQHF.